Listed here are 10 T cell receptor beta chains from one sample, sequenced in a study of beta chain features in type 1 diabetes. The whole isolated RNA underwent reverse transcription, so sequencing captured expressed TCRB transcripts. Measured with immunoSEQ multiplex PCR; TCRdb has only the in-frame clones, and not every one. The data show roughly 140,000 clones, around 51% seen once. Source material: Tregs from blood. These receptors originate from a man aged 18 to 29 in good health.

In its sample, this clone was seen a few times. J is TRBJ2-7 and V is TRBV5-6, with TRBD1 as a possible D gene (6 bases). The germline V and J ends were trimmed by 4 bases and 4 bases, with 12 bases remaining between them. Germline V gene sequence: CDR1 SGHDT, CDR2 YYEEEE. The CDR3 length is 13 residues. CDR3 bases: TGTGCCAGCAGCCACCCGACAGGATACGAGCAGTACTTC. This encodes CASSHPTGYEQYF. Drawing the rest from reference TRBV5-6 and TRBJ2-7, the complete variable domain is DAGVTQSPTHLIKTRGQQVTLRCSPKSGHDTVSWYQQALGQGPQFIFQYYEEEERQRGNFPDRFSGHQFPNYSSELNVNALLLGDSALYLCASSHPTGYEQYFGPGTRLTVT.

This clone was seen a few times. The chain combines TRBV6-5 with TRBJ1-2; D remains unclear. V dropped 5 bases and J dropped 4 bases, with 14 bases sitting between them. Germline CDR1 is MNHEY and CDR2 is SVGAGI. The length of the CDR3 is 14 residues. CDR3 in DNA: TGTGCCAGCAGTCCTAAAACGATGCGCTATGGCTACACCTTC. It encodes CASSPKTMRYGYTF.

There are a few counts of this clone. The chain recombines TRBV18 with TRBJ1-4; TRBD1 matches 7 bases. The CDR3 runs to 15 residues. V shed 5 bases, J shed 4 bases, and the junction held 7 bases outside the gene matches. The germline CDR1 and CDR2 sequences are KGHSH and LQKENI. The CDR3 sequence: CASSEGQTINEKLFF. The CDR3 region has the DNA TGTGCCAGCTCAGAGGGACAGACGATTAATGAAAAACTGTTTTTT.

V and J are TRBV6-5 and TRBJ2-5; D perhaps matches TRBD1 (6 bases). Germline V gives CDR1 MNHEY, CDR2 SVGAGI. Trimming removed 6 bases at V and 7 bases at J, with 18 bases between. The CDR3 runs 14 residues. The CDR3 bases are TGTGCCAGCAGAAAAACAGGGTCATATGGGACCCAGTACTTC. Protein product: CASRKTGSYGTQYF.

This chain links TRBV5-1 with TRBJ2-1; 8 bases are shared with TRBD2. Germline lookup yields CDR1 SGHRS and CDR2 YFSETQ. Losses at the gene ends were 0 bases for V and 0 bases for J; bases not matched to a gene: 11. The CDR3 totals 19 residues. CDR3 sequence (DNA): TGCGCCAGCAGCTTGGCCGTCATGGCTAGCGGGCGCTCCTACAATGAGCAGTTCTTC. This codes for CASSLAVMASGRSYNEQFF.

The V and J genes are TRBV19 and TRBJ2-2; D not certain. CDR1 LNHDA and CDR2 SQIVND come from the germline V gene (reference sequence). V lost 6 bases, J lost 1 base, and 12 bases lay in between. The CDR3 consists of 15 residues. CDR3 DNA: TGTGCCAGTAGATTCTTCGGAGTGAACACCGGGGAGCTGTTTTTT. This gives the protein CASRFFGVNTGELFF.

The rearrangement links TRBV28 to TRBJ2-1; 7 nucleotides line up with TRBD1. The germline V gene has CDR1 MDHEN and CDR2 SYDVKM. This CDR3 spans 15 amino acids. With 4 bases clipped from V and 0 bases from J, the junction kept 3 bases outside the gene matches. CDR3 in amino acids: CASSSQGSSYNEQFF. The DNA for the CDR3 is TGTGCCAGCAGTTCACAGGGGAGCTCCTACAATGAGCAGTTCTTC.

The CDR3 protein is CASSLRAGDRNEQFF. CDR3 DNA: TGTGCCAGCAGCTTAAGAGCGGGAGATCGGAATGAGCAGTTCTTC. The chain recombines TRBV11-1 with TRBJ2-1; TRBD2 matches at 8 bases. The germline CDR1 and CDR2 sequences are SGHAT and FQDESV (reference sequence). The trim removed 2 bases at V and 7 bases at J, leaving 7 bases unmatched. The length of the CDR3 is 15 residues. Full variable domain (missing parts from reference TRBV11-1 and TRBJ2-1): EAEVAQSPRYKITEKSQAVAFWCDPISGHATLYWYRQILGQGPELLVQFQDESVVDDSQLPKDRFSAERLKGVDSTLKIQPAELGDSAMYLCASSLRAGDRNEQFFGPGTRLTVL.

DNA for the CDR3: TGTGCCAGCAGCTTAGCATGGGGGCGCACTGAAGCTTTCTTT. It yields the protein CASSLAWGRTEAFF. The J gene is TRBJ1-1, the V gene TRBV7-2; weak D call: TRBD1 (6 bases). The CDR3 has 14 residues. Germline CDR1 and CDR2: SGHTA and FQGNSA. V lost 0 bases and J lost 4, with 9 bases in between. Combining the CDR3 with reference TRBV7-2 and TRBJ1-1 gives the whole variable domain GAGVSQSPSNKVTEKGKDVELRCDPISGHTALYWYRQSLGQGLEFLIYFQGNSAPDKSGLPSDRFSAERTGGSVSTLTIQRTQQEDSAVYLCASSLAWGRTEAFFGQGTRLTVV.

This chain connects TRBV6-6 to TRBJ1-3, with D maybe TRBD1 (6 bases). The CDR3 loop spans 16 amino acids. Trimming removed 6 bases at V and 2 bases at J, with 17 bases between. The germline V gene has CDR1 MNHNY and CDR2 SVGAGI (reference sequence). CDR3 nucleotides: TGTGCCAGCAGGTTACAGGGAGCGGCGGCTGGAAACACCATATATTTT. Its translation: CASRLQGAAAGNTIYF.